These T cell receptor beta chains were read from a single sample in a study of blood T cells in healthy people across ages. TCRdb used MiXCR to reprocess the 5' RACE reads, holding one entry per CDR3 protein. Among roughly 1,100,000 distinct CDR3 sequences, almost 25% were seen once, and the ten largest hold around 0.75%. These data were likewise used in another study, on T cells of mothers and their children.

The material sequenced was blood. These receptors all stem from a girl aged 2-10 years in good health. The CDR3 runs from the conserved cysteine through the conserved F or W. D genes are given only for firm matches. A clone size is listed for some rows: how often the clone was seen (once, few, many), or a class if it is expanded.

cdr3_length,v_call,clone_size,d_call,j_call,cdr3_nt,cdr3_aa
15,TRBV20-1,.,TRBD1,TRBJ2-1,TGCAGTGCTAGAGATCGCCAGGGGGCGTACAATGAGCAGTTCTTC,CSARDRQGAYNEQFF
15,TRBV7-2,.,TRBD1,TRBJ2-5,TGTGCCAGCAGCTCCGGGACAGGGATGGTAGAGACCCAGTACTTC,CASSSGTGMVETQYF
13,TRBV29-1,.,.,TRBJ2-5,TGCAGCGGGGGGAAAGGGCAGAAAGAGACCCAGTACTTC,CSGGKGQKETQYF
13,TRBV20-1,.,TRBD1,TRBJ2-7,TGCAGTGCTGACCGGGACACAGGGGATGAGCAGTACTTC,CSADRDTGDEQYF
15,TRBV7-2,.,.,TRBJ2-3,TGTGCCAGCAGAGTAGGAGGGAGAGAGACAGATACGCAGTATTTT,CASRVGGRETDTQYF
17,TRBV6-1,few,TRBD2,TRBJ2-7,TGTGCCAGCAGTGAAGCGCTTCCGACTAGCGGATCCTACGAGCAGTACTTC,CASSEALPTSGSYEQYF
12,TRBV5-1,.,.,TRBJ2-5,TGCGCCAGCAGCGCTGGCATGGAGACCCAGTACTTC,CASSAGMETQYF
15,TRBV5-1,.,.,TRBJ2-1,TGCGCCAGCAGCTTTAACAGCCTCTCCTACAATGAGCAGTTCTTC,CASSFNSLSYNEQFF
14,TRBV6-5,.,.,TRBJ2-7,TGTGCCAGCAGTTTAGGGTTCAGGGACTACGAGCAGTACTTC,CASSLGFRDYEQYF
15,TRBV5-1,few,.,TRBJ2-1,TGCGCCAGCGGGGATACAGGGACTAACCCCAATGAGCAGTTCTTC,CASGDTGTNPNEQFF
12,TRBV28,few,.,TRBJ2-7,TGTGCCAGCAGAGCGGATACCTACGAGCAGTACTTC,CASRADTYEQYF
13,TRBV12-3/TRBV12-4,.,.,TRBJ1-4,TGTGCCAGCAGGGGGCTCGGGGGTGAAAAACTGTTTTTT,CASRGLGGEKLFF
13,TRBV6-2/TRBV6-3,few,TRBD1,TRBJ1-5,TGTGCCAGCAGTACAGGGGGCCTTACAGCCCAGCATTTT,CASSTGGLTAQHF
13,TRBV5-6,many,.,TRBJ2-7,TGTGCCAGCAGCTTGGGTAACGGCTACGAGCAGTACTTC,CASSLGNGYEQYF
15,TRBV28,.,.,TRBJ2-5,TGTGCCAGCAGTTTGGCGGGCATATCACAAGAGACCCAGTACTTC,CASSLAGISQETQYF
14,TRBV20-1,few,TRBD2,TRBJ2-1,TGCAGTGCTCTTCCTAGCGGGGCTCACAATGAGCAGTTCTTC,CSALPSGAHNEQFF
14,TRBV2,few,TRBD1,TRBJ1-5,TGTGCCAGCAACGAGGACAGGGGAGGTCAGCCCCAGCATTTT,CASNEDRGGQPQHF
13,TRBV7-8,few,TRBD2,TRBJ2-5,TGTGCCAGCAGGACCCGGGGGGGAGAGACCCAGTACTTC,CASRTRGGETQYF
17,TRBV12-3/TRBV12-4,.,TRBD1,TRBJ2-7,TGTGCCAGCAGTTCCTTTTCCCCTGACAGGGACGAGATCGAGCAGTACTTC,CASSSFSPDRDEIEQYF
13,TRBV4-3,many,.,TRBJ2-7,TGCGCCAGCAGCCAAGAATCCCGCGGACAGCAGTACTTC,CASSQESRGQQYF
15,TRBV5-1,few,TRBD1,TRBJ2-2,TGCGCCAGCAGCTGGACAGGGATTGGGACCGGGGAGCTGTTTTTT,CASSWTGIGTGELFF
14,TRBV12-5,few,.,TRBJ1-2,TGTGCTAGTGGTCCAGGGGAAAGCGTGTGGGGCTACACCTTC,CASGPGESVWGYTF
16,TRBV7-8,few,TRBD2,TRBJ2-2,TGTGCCAGCAGCTTAGTATCGCGGGAGATGGGCGGGGAACTGTTTTTT,CASSLVSREMGGELFF
13,TRBV6-1,.,.,TRBJ2-4,TGTGCCAGCAGCCAGGACCACCAAAACATTCAGTACTTC,CASSQDHQNIQYF
13,TRBV4-1,.,.,TRBJ2-7,TGCGCCAGCAGCCAACAGAGCTCCTACGAGCAGTACTTC,CASSQQSSYEQYF
14,TRBV29-1,few,TRBD1,TRBJ2-1,TGCAGCGTTGGCAGGGGGCTATCCTACAATGAGCAGTTCTTC,CSVGRGLSYNEQFF
14,TRBV27,many,TRBD1,TRBJ1-6,TGTGCCAGCAGTCCCGGGACAGGGGGTTCACCCCTCCACTTT,CASSPGTGGSPLHF
15,TRBV12-3/TRBV12-4,.,.,TRBJ1-2,TGTGCCAGCAGTTTTTTGCGGAATCCCGGCTATGGCTACACCTTC,CASSFLRNPGYGYTF
13,TRBV7-2,few,.,TRBJ2-3,TGTGCCAGCAGCTTAATGGAGAGGAATACGCAGTATTTT,CASSLMERNTQYF
15,TRBV6-2/TRBV6-3,few,TRBD1,TRBJ2-1,TGTGCCAGCAGTGATACAGGGGAGACCTACAATGAGCAGTTCTTC,CASSDTGETYNEQFF
12,TRBV21-1,.,.,TRBJ2-2,TGTGCCAGCAGCAAAAGCTCCGGGGAGCTGTTTTTT,CASSKSSGELFF
14,TRBV11-1,.,.,TRBJ2-3,TGTGCCAGCAGCCCTGGACTGGCGGAGAGTACGCAGTATTTT,CASSPGLAESTQYF
12,TRBV29-1,.,.,TRBJ1-1,TGCAGCGTGAGGGGGGGGGCCACTGAAGCTTTCTTT,CSVRGGATEAFF
13,TRBV2,.,.,TRBJ2-1,TGTGCCAGCAGTGAGGAATCCTACAATGAGCAGTTCTTC,CASSEESYNEQFF
15,TRBV15,many,TRBD2,TRBJ2-1,TGTGCCACCAGCAGAGATAGCGGGTCTTACAATGAGCAGTTCTTC,CATSRDSGSYNEQFF
14,TRBV27,.,TRBD2,TRBJ2-5,TGTGCCAGCATGAATCTAGCGGGAAAAGAGACCCAGTACTTC,CASMNLAGKETQYF
15,TRBV12-3/TRBV12-4,.,TRBD1,TRBJ2-1,TGTGCCAGCAGGAAGACCGGGACAGGGTACAATGAGCAGTTCTTC,CASRKTGTGYNEQFF
15,TRBV24-1,.,TRBD2,TRBJ2-1,TGTGCCACCGCTAGCGGGGGGGCGGGGGTCAATGAGCAGTTCTTC,CATASGGAGVNEQFF
15,TRBV4-3,once,.,TRBJ1-4,TGCGCCAGCAGCCAAGACAGAAATCGCCATGAAAAACTGTTTTTT,CASSQDRNRHEKLFF